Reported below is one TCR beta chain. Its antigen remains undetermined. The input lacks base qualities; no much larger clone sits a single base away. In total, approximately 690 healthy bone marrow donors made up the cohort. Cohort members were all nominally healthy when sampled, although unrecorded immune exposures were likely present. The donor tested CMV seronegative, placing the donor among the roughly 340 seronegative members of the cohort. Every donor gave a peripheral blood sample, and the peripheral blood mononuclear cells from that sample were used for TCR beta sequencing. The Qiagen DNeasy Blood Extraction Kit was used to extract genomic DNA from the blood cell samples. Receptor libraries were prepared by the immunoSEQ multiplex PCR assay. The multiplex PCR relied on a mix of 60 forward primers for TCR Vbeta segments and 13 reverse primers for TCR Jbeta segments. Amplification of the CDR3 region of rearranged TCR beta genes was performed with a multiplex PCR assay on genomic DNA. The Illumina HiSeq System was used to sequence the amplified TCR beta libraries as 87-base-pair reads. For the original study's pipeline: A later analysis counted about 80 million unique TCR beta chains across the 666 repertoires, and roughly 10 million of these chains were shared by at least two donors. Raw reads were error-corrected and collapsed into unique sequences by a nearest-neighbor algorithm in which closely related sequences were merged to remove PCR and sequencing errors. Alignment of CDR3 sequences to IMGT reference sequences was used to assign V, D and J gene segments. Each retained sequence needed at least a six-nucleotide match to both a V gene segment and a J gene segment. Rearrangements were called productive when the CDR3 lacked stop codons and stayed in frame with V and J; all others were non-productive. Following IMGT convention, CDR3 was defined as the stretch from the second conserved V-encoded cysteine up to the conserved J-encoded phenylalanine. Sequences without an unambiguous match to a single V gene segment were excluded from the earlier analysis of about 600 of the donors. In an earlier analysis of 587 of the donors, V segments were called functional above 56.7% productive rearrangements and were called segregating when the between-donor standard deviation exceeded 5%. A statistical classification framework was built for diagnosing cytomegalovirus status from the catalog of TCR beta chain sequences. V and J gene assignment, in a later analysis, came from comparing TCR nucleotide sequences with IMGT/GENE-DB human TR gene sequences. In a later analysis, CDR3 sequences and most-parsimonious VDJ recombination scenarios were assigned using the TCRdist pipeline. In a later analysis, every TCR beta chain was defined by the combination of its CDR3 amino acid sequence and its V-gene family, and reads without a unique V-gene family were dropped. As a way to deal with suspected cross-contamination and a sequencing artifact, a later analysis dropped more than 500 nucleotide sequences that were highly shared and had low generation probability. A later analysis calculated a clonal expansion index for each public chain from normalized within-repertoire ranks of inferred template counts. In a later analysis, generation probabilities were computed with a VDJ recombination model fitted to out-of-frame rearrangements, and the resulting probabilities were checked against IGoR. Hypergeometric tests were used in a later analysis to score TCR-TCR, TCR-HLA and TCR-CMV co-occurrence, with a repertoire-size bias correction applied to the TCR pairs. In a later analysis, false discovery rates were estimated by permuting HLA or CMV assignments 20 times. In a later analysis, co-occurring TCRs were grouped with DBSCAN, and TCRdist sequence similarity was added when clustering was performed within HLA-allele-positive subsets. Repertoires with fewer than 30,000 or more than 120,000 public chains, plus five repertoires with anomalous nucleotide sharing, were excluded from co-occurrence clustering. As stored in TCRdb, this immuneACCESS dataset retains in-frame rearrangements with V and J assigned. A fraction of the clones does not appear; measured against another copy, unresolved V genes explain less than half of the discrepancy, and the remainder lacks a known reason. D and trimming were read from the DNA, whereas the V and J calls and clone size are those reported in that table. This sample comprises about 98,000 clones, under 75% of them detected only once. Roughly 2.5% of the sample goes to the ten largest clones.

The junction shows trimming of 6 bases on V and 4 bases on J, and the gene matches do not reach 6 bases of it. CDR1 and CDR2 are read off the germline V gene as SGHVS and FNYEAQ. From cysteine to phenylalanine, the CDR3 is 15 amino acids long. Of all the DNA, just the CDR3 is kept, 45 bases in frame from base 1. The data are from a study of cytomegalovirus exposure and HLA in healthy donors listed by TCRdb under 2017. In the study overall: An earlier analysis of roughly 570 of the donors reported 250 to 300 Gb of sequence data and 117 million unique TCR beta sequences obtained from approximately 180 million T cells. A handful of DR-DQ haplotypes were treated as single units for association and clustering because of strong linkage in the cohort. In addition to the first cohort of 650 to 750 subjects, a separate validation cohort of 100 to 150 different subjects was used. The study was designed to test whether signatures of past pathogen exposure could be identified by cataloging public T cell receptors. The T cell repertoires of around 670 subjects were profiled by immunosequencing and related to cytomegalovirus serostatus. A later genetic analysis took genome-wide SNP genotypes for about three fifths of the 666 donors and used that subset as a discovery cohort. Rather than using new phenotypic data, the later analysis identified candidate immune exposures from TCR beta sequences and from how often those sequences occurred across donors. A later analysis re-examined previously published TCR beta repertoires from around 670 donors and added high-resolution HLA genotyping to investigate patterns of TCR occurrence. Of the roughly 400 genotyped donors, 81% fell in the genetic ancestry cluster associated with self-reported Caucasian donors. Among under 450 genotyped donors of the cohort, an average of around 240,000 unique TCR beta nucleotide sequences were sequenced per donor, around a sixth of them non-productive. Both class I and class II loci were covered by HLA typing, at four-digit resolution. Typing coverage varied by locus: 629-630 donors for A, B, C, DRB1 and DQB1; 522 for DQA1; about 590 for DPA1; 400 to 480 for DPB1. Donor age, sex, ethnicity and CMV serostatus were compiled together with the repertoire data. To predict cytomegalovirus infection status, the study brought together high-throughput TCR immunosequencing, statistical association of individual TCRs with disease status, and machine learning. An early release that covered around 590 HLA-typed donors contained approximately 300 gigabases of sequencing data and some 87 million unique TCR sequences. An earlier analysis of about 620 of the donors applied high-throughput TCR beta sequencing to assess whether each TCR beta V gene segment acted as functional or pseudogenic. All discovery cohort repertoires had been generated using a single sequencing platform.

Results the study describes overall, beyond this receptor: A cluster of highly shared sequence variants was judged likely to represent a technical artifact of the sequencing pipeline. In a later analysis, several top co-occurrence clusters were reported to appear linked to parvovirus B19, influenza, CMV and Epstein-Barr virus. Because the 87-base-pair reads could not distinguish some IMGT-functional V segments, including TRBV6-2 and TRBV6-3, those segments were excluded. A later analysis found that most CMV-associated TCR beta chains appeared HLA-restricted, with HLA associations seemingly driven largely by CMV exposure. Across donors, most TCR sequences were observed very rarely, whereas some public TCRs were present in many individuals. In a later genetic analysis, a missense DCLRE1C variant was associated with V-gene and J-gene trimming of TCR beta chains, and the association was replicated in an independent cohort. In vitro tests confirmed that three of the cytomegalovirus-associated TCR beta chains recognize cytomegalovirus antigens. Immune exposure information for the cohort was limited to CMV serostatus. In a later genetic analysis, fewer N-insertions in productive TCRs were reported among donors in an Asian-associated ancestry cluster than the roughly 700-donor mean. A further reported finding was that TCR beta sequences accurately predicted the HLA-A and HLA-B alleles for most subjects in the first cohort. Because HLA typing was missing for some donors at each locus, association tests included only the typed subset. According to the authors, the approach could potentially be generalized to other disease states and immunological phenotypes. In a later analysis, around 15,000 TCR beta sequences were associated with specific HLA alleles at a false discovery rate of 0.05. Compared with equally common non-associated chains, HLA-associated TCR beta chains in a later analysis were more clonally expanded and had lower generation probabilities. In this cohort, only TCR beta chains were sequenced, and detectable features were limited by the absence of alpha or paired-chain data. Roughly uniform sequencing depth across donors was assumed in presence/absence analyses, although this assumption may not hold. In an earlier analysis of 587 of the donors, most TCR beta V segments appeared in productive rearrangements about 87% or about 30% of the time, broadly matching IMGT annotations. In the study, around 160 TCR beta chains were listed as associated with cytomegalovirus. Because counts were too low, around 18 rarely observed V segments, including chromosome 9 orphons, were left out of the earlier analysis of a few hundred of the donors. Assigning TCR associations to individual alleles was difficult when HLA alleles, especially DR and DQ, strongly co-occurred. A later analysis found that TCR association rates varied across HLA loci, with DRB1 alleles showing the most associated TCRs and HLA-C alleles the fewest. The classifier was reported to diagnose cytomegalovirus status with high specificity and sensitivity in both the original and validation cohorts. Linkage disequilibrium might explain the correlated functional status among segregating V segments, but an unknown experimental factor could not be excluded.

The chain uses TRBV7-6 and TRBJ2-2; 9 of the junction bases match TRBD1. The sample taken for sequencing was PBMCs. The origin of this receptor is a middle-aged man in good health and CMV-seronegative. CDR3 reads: CASRRQGVVTGELFF. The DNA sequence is TGTGCCAGCAGAAGACAGGGGGTTGTCACCGGGGAGCTGTTTTTT.